This T cell receptor (beta chain) was recorded in a study of blood T cells in healthy people across ages. Trimming shortened V by 6 bases and J by 9 bases, and 9 bases separated the two germline ends. Germline V gene lookup returns CDR1 SEHNR and CDR2 FQNEAQ (reference sequence). This CDR3 has 12 residues. Primers used in a second PCR of roughly 6 to 12 cycles were a sample-barcoded 5' primer and a J-beta primer mix. TCRdb re-called the 5' RACE reads through MiXCR, storing one row per CDR3 protein. Among 550,000 to 750,000 distinct CDR3 sequences listed, around 21% were seen once. The specimen sequenced was blood. This chain uses TRBV7-9 with TRBJ1-6; D uncertain. This receptor was obtained from a man aged 65-85 years in good health. The CDR3 loop is CASRDEGSPLHF. CDR3 DNA: TGTGCCAGCAGGGACGAGGGTTCACCCCTCCACTTT.